Listed below are T cell receptor beta chains from one sample, sequenced in a study of radiation and T cells in renal cell carcinoma. Method: immunoSEQ multiplex PCR; TCRdb's copy keeps in-frame clones and lacks some. The repertoire holds approximately 150,000 clones, with approximately 86% as singletons. The sequencing used blood, collected from a patient whose treatment included radiotherapy and nephrectomy. These receptors came from a woman between 45 and 65 years old with renal cell carcinoma. The CDR3 runs from the conserved cysteine through the conserved F or W. A D gene is named only where the DNA matches it firmly. Some rows mark clone size as missing; the rest say once, few, many or name a class of expanded clone.

TRBJ2-3,NA,NA,TRBV9,TGTGCCAGCAGCCCCGCAGGGGATCGTCTTCTCGTGACAGATACGCAGTATTTT,CASSPAGDRLLVTDTQYF
TRBJ1-4,few,TRBD1,TRBV6-5,TGTGCCAGCAGTACTCGGACAGGGGCGCGAGAAAAACTGTTTTTT,CASSTRTGAREKLFF
TRBJ2-2,NA,TRBD1,TRBV5-5,TGTGCCAGCAGCACTACCGGGACAGGGTACACCGGGGAGCTGTTTTTT,CASSTTGTGYTGELFF
TRBJ1-2,NA,NA,TRBV29-1,TGCAGCGTTGCGCCCATTCTTTGGAACTATGGCTACACCTTC,CSVAPILWNYGYTF
TRBJ2-7,NA,NA,TRBV11-2,TGTGCCAGCAGCTTAGACCCTGAGGGGGAGGGGTACTTC,CASSLDPEGEGYF
TRBJ1-2,NA,TRBD1,TRBV6-5,TGTGCCAGCAGTTCGGCAGGGGGGAATAACTATGGCTACACCTTC,CASSSAGGNNYGYTF
TRBJ2-7,NA,NA,TRBV19,TGTGCCACCGCGGCCGATCCTAGGTACGAGCAGTACTTC,CATAADPRYEQYF
TRBJ1-2,NA,NA,TRBV2,TGTGCCAGCAGTGAAGAGGGACGGGGCCTGGGGGGCTACACCTTC,CASSEEGRGLGGYTF
TRBJ2-5,NA,NA,TRBV10-3,TGTGCCATCAGTGAGTCCCGGAGCAGCCAAGAGACCCAGTACTTC,CAISESRSSQETQYF
TRBJ2-6,NA,NA,TRBV18,TGTGCCAGCTCACCCGACAGTTTCTCTGGGGCCAACGTCCTGACTTTC,CASSPDSFSGANVLTF
TRBJ2-7,NA,TRBD2,TRBV28,TGTGCCAGCAGTGGACTAGCGGGGGACTACGAGCAGTACTTC,CASSGLAGDYEQYF
TRBJ2-1,NA,NA,TRBV9,TGTGCCAGCAGCGTAGCCGATGAGCAGTTCTTC,CASSVADEQFF
TRBJ2-5,NA,NA,TRBV11-3,TGTGCCAGCCGGAGGAACCCGGCGGAGACCCAGTACTTC,CASRRNPAETQYF
TRBJ2-5,NA,TRBD1,TRBV7-9,TGTGCCAGCAGCTCGACAGGGGTCGGGGAGACCCAGTACTTC,CASSSTGVGETQYF
TRBJ1-5,once,TRBD1,TRBV19,TGTGCCAGTAGGATGGACAGGGGCGGTCAGCCCCAGCATTTT,CASRMDRGGQPQHF
TRBJ2-7,NA,NA,TRBV4-1,TGCGCCAGCAGCCAAGTTTCCGGAGGGGGTGAGCAGTACTTC,CASSQVSGGGEQYF
TRBJ2-7,once,NA,TRBV5-1,TGCGCCAGCAGCTTGGCGGGTGGCCAGGGGCAAGAGCAGTACTTC,CASSLAGGQGQEQYF
TRBJ1-1,NA,NA,TRBV7-2,TGTGCCAGCAGCCTACAGGTAGAGAACACTGAAGCTTTCTTT,CASSLQVENTEAFF
TRBJ2-5,once,TRBD2,TRBV9,TGTGCCAGCAGCGCGGGAGGGAGCGGATATCAAGAGACCCAGTACTTC,CASSAGGSGYQETQYF
TRBJ2-1,NA,TRBD1,TRBV5-6,TGTGCCAGCAGCTGGGGACAGGGCTCCTACAATGAGCAGTTCTTC,CASSWGQGSYNEQFF
TRBJ2-3,NA,NA,TRBV18,TGTGCCAGCTCACCGCTAATGGCAGATACGCAGTATTTT,CASSPLMADTQYF
TRBJ2-7,once,TRBD1,TRBV2,TGTGCCAGCGAAGGGTCGGGACAGGGATACGAGCAGTACTTC,CASEGSGQGYEQYF
TRBJ2-1,NA,TRBD1,TRBV6-5,TGTGCCAGCAGCTACGGGACAGGCCATTGGGATGAGCAGTTCTTC,CASSYGTGHWDEQFF
TRBJ2-7,NA,NA,TRBV11-1,TGTGCCAGCAGCTTAGCCCACACACTCGAGCAGTACTTC,CASSLAHTLEQYF
TRBJ1-1,NA,NA,TRBV4-3,TGCGCCAGCAGCCAAGATTTGGCAGCTGAAGCTTTCTTT,CASSQDLAAEAFF
TRBJ2-5,NA,NA,TRBV6-5,TGTGCCAGCAGTAGAGGGAAAGAGACCCAGTACTTC,CASSRGKETQYF
TRBJ2-7,NA,TRBD1,TRBV7-8,TGTGCCAGCAGCTGGGACAGGGAGGGCGAGCAGTACTTC,CASSWDREGEQYF
TRBJ1-1,NA,NA,TRBV19,TGTGCCAGTAGTCTTGTCGGGACGGGGAACACTGAAGCTTTCTTT,CASSLVGTGNTEAFF
TRBJ2-2,NA,NA,TRBV5-1,TGCGCCAGCAGCCAATCCACAGGGAACGGGGAGCTGTTTTTT,CASSQSTGNGELFF
TRBJ1-1,few,NA,TRBV9,TGTGCCAGCACCATAAATGAAGCTTTCTTT,CASTINEAFF
TRBJ1-1,few,NA,TRBV7-2,TGTGCCAGCAGCTCCGAACGGGGGGCTGAAGCTTTCTTT,CASSSERGAEAFF
TRBJ1-5,NA,TRBD1,TRBV19,TGTGCCAGTAGTACGACACAGGGGGCTCTTCAGCCCCAGCATTTT,CASSTTQGALQPQHF
TRBJ2-6,once,NA,TRBV30,TGTGCCTGGCTGGGTAGTCCTGGGGCCAACGTCCTGACTTTC,CAWLGSPGANVLTF
TRBJ2-1,NA,TRBD2,TRBV4-1,TGCGCCAGCAGGCCACTAGCGGGAGTGTTAGGTGAGCAGTTCTTC,CASRPLAGVLGEQFF
TRBJ2-3,NA,NA,TRBV6-1,TGTGCCAGCAGTGAAGCGGCAGACACAGATACGCAGTATTTT,CASSEAADTDTQYF
TRBJ2-7,NA,NA,TRBV2,TGTGCCAGCAGTGAAGCGCAGCCAGGGATAACCTACGAGCAGTACTTC,CASSEAQPGITYEQYF
TRBJ2-2,once,TRBD2,TRBV9,TGTGCCAGCAGCGTAGGTCTAGCGGGGAATTCCGGGGAGCTGTTTTTT,CASSVGLAGNSGELFF
TRBJ1-1,once,TRBD1,TRBV11-3,TGTGCCAGCAGCTTAATAGCGGGACAGGAAGCTTTCTTT,CASSLIAGQEAFF
TRBJ2-5,NA,NA,TRBV18,TGTGCCAGCTCACCTCAAGAGACCCAGTACTTC,CASSPQETQYF
TRBJ2-1,NA,NA,TRBV5-6,TGTGCCAGCAGCTTGCAGGGGGAGCAGTTCTTC,CASSLQGEQFF
TRBJ1-5,NA,TRBD1,TRBV6-5,TGTGCCAGCAGCAGGGGGCGCGGAAGTCAGCCCCAGCATTTT,CASSRGRGSQPQHF
TRBJ2-7,NA,NA,TRBV12-5,TGTGCTAGTGGTTCCAGAGGACAGCCCTACGAGCAGTACTTC,CASGSRGQPYEQYF
TRBJ2-3,NA,NA,TRBV29-1,TGCAGCGCCCCTTATCCGGGGAGAAGCACAGATACGCAGTATTTT,CSAPYPGRSTDTQYF
TRBJ2-2,NA,NA,TRBV7-2,TGTGCCAGCAGCCTTAGGGACACCGGGGAGCTGTTTTTT,CASSLRDTGELFF
TRBJ2-2,NA,NA,TRBV5-1,TGCGCCAGCAGCTTGGCCGGGACGGCCCCTGGGGGGGAGCTGTTTTTT,CASSLAGTAPGGELFF
TRBJ2-2,NA,TRBD2,TRBV6-5,TGTGCCAGCAGTCGACTAGCGGGCACCGGGGAGCTGTTTTTT,CASSRLAGTGELFF
TRBJ1-2,NA,NA,TRBV19,TGTGCCAGTACCCAAGGCGTGGGGGTCTTTGCACGGTACACCTTC,CASTQGVGVFARYTF
TRBJ2-7,NA,TRBD2,TRBV6-5,TGTGCCAGCAGTTATCGTCCTAGCGGGGTGTACTACGAGCAGTACTTC,CASSYRPSGVYYEQYF